The clone carrying this T cell receptor beta chain was detected ten times or more. The antigen remains unidentified. The sample has other DNA sequences that encode this CDR3 too. Germline loops: CDR1 LNHDA, CDR2 SQIVND (reference sequence). V trimming: 7 bases; J trimming: 2 bases; junction bases outside the gene matches: 5. This CDR3 contains 14 residues. All of the isolated RNA was reverse transcribed, so expressed TCRB transcripts were sequenced. Sequencing used immunoSEQ multiplex PCR; TCRdb keeps in-frame clones, though not all of them. This sample has 250,000 to 300,000 clones, with roughly 8% found just once. This sample is part of a study of beta chain features in type 1 diabetes. General study findings and limits: Small HLA sub-analyses could not settle whether HLA shapes TCRB rearrangement. Researchers reported that naive, central memory and Treg TCRB repertoires appeared more similar in patients than in healthy donors.

The source material was central memory CD4+ T cells from blood. This clonotype was obtained from a woman aged 18 to 35 in good health. The chain joins TRBV19 to TRBJ2-4, with 7 positions matching TRBD1. DNA for the CDR3: TGTGCCAGTAACCGGGACAGTTCCAAAAACATTCAGTACTTC. Translating gives CASNRDSSKNIQYF.